A selection of T cell receptor beta chains follows, all from one sample in a study of breast tumors, draining lymph nodes, adjacent tissues. TCRdb re-called the multiplex PCR reads through MiXCR, storing one row per CDR3 protein. The repertoire holds roughly 130,000 distinct CDR3 sequences, with less than 20% as singletons. Sequencing was performed on axillary lymph node tissue. The receptors come from a female donor with breast cancer. Some clones in this sample may be carry-over from other donors' samples. Both conserved end residues are part of each CDR3. The D gene is left open where the match is weak. For some rows the clone size is stated as once, few or many, or as a class when expanded; others skip it.

V: TRBV20-1
size: many
J: TRBJ2-7
D: TRBD2
CDR3: CSANTGLAGETYEQYF
DNA: TGCAGTGCTAACACTGGACTAGCGGGAGAAACCTACGAGCAGTACTTC

V: TRBV3-1
size: .
J: TRBJ1-1
D: .
CDR3: CASSAPRGLDTEAFF
DNA: TGTGCCAGCAGCGCGCCCCGGGGGTTGGACACTGAAGCTTTCTTT

V: TRBV5-1
size: many
J: TRBJ2-1
D: .
CDR3: CASSLLGAYNEQFF
DNA: TGCGCCAGCAGCTTGCTTGGGGCCTACAATGAGCAGTTCTTC

V: TRBV19
size: .
J: TRBJ2-2
D: TRBD1
CDR3: CASSSRDRGRRELFF
DNA: TGTGCCAGTAGTAGCCGGGACAGGGGGCGCCGGGAGCTGTTTTTT

V: TRBV11-2
size: many
J: TRBJ2-1
D: TRBD2
CDR3: CASSLAGGGYNEQFF
DNA: TGTGCCAGCAGCTTAGCGGGAGGTGGTTACAATGAGCAGTTCTTC

V: TRBV4-1
size: .
J: TRBJ2-1
D: .
CDR3: CASGSGAYNEQFF
DNA: TGCGCCAGCGGCTCCGGGGCCTACAATGAGCAGTTCTTC

V: TRBV2
size: many
J: TRBJ1-5
D: .
CDR3: CASSDGGRPQHF
DNA: TGTGCCAGCAGCGACGGAGGACGGCCCCAGCATTTT

V: TRBV7-9
size: many
J: TRBJ2-1
D: .
CDR3: CASSSRPDNEQFF
DNA: TGTGCCAGCAGCTCCCGCCCAGACAATGAGCAGTTCTTC

V: TRBV10-3
size: .
J: TRBJ2-4
D: .
CDR3: CAISESVWDKNIQYF
DNA: TGTGCCATCAGTGAGTCAGTCTGGGACAAAAACATTCAGTACTTC

V: TRBV24-1
size: many
J: TRBJ1-5
D: .
CDR3: CATSDGVSNQPQHF
DNA: TGTGCCACCTCGGACGGGGTGAGCAATCAGCCCCAGCATTTT

V: TRBV11-3
size: many
J: TRBJ2-1
D: .
CDR3: CASSSTPYNEQFF
DNA: TGTGCCAGCAGCTCGACTCCCTACAATGAGCAGTTCTTC

V: TRBV30
size: many
J: TRBJ1-2
D: .
CDR3: CAWSVAGSNYGYTF
DNA: TGTGCCTGGAGTGTCGCAGGGTCTAACTATGGCTACACCTTC

V: TRBV5-8
size: many
J: TRBJ2-7
D: TRBD2
CDR3: CASSWRGTSYEQYF
DNA: TGTGCCAGCAGCTGGCGGGGGACCTCCTACGAGCAGTACTTC

V: TRBV5-6
size: many
J: TRBJ2-5
D: .
CDR3: CASILRGDGTQYF
DNA: TGTGCCAGCATTCTAAGGGGGGATGGGACCCAGTACTTC

V: TRBV12-3/TRBV12-4
size: many
J: TRBJ2-2
D: TRBD2
CDR3: CASSLTSGGTGELFF
DNA: TGTGCCAGCAGCTTGACTAGCGGGGGCACCGGGGAGCTGTTTTTT

V: TRBV5-8
size: many
J: TRBJ2-7
D: TRBD1
CDR3: CASILDRGYEQYF
DNA: TGTGCCAGCATCCTGGACAGGGGGTACGAGCAGTACTTC

V: TRBV6-6
size: many
J: TRBJ2-3
D: .
CDR3: CASRIQVTDTQYF
DNA: TGTGCCAGCAGAATACAGGTTACAGATACGCAGTATTTT

V: TRBV12-5
size: many
J: TRBJ2-3
D: .
CDR3: CASGGSLDTQYF
DNA: TGTGCTAGTGGGGGGTCGTTGGATACGCAGTATTTT

V: TRBV5-6
size: .
J: TRBJ1-2
D: .
CDR3: CASSLVDRFTYGYTF
DNA: TGTGCCAGCAGCTTGGTAGACAGATTTACCTATGGCTACACCTTC

V: TRBV5-1
size: many
J: TRBJ2-1
D: TRBD2
CDR3: CASSRTSGGGYNEQFF
DNA: TGCGCCAGCAGCCGGACTAGCGGGGGGGGTTACAATGAGCAGTTCTTC

V: TRBV15
size: many
J: TRBJ2-5
D: .
CDR3: CATSRQEETQYF
DNA: TGTGCCACCAGCAGACAGGAAGAGACCCAGTACTTC

V: TRBV14
size: few
J: TRBJ2-1
D: .
CDR3: CASSQPGAYNEQFF
DNA: TGTGCCAGCAGCCAACCGGGGGCCTACAATGAGCAGTTCTTC

V: TRBV20-1
size: many
J: TRBJ2-6
D: .
CDR3: CSASTVAGANVLTF
DNA: TGCAGTGCTAGTACGGTCGCTGGGGCCAACGTCCTGACTTTC

V: TRBV9
size: .
J: TRBJ2-2
D: TRBD2
CDR3: CASASGGGTGEPFF
DNA: TGTGCCAGCGCTAGCGGGGGGGGAACCGGGGAGCCGTTTTTT

V: TRBV5-6
size: many
J: TRBJ2-3
D: .
CDR3: CASSSTLSSGTDTQYF
DNA: TGTGCCAGCAGCTCGACATTAAGTAGTGGCACAGATACGCAGTATTTT

V: TRBV10-3
size: .
J: TRBJ1-1
D: .
CDR3: CAILGTANTEAFF
DNA: TGTGCCATCCTAGGGACGGCGAACACTGAAGCTTTCTTT

V: TRBV7-2
size: many
J: TRBJ2-3
D: .
CDR3: CASSRGGTDTQYF
DNA: TGTGCCAGCAGCCGTGGAGGCACAGATACGCAGTATTTT

V: TRBV25-1
size: many
J: TRBJ1-6
D: TRBD1
CDR3: CASRGQYNSPLHF
DNA: TGTGCCAGCAGGGGACAGTATAATTCACCCCTCCACTTT

V: TRBV7-8
size: .
J: TRBJ2-2
D: TRBD1
CDR3: CASSLRDRANTGELFF
DNA: TGTGCCAGCAGCTTGAGGGACAGGGCGAACACCGGGGAGCTGTTTTTT

V: TRBV5-6
size: .
J: TRBJ2-7
D: .
CDR3: CASSLGRGGSYEQYF
DNA: TGTGCCAGCAGCTTGGGGCGCGGTGGCTCCTACGAGCAGTACTTC

V: TRBV7-9
size: many
J: TRBJ1-6
D: .
CDR3: CASSLSQNNSPLHF
DNA: TGTGCCAGCAGCTTGAGTCAGAATAATTCACCCCTCCACTTT

V: TRBV7-2
size: many
J: TRBJ2-1
D: .
CDR3: CASSPQPPSSYNEQFF
DNA: TGTGCCAGCAGCCCACAGCCACCGAGCTCCTACAATGAGCAGTTCTTC

V: TRBV20-1
size: many
J: TRBJ2-3
D: .
CDR3: CSATTSRDTQYF
DNA: TGCAGTGCTACCACCTCTAGAGATACGCAGTATTTT

V: TRBV20-1
size: many
J: TRBJ2-7
D: .
CDR3: CSASDGTALISEQYF
DNA: TGCAGTGCTTCAGACGGGACGGCTCTAATATCCGAGCAGTACTTC

V: TRBV3-1
size: many
J: TRBJ2-1
D: .
CDR3: CASSQDLGTRGHNEQFF
DNA: TGTGCCAGCAGCCAAGATCTCGGGACTCGGGGACACAATGAGCAGTTCTTC

V: TRBV5-1
size: many
J: TRBJ2-3
D: .
CDR3: CASSLAVGPDTQYF
DNA: TGCGCCAGCAGCTTGGCCGTAGGGCCAGATACGCAGTATTTT

V: TRBV25-1
size: many
J: TRBJ2-3
D: TRBD2
CDR3: CASRIAGSTDTQYF
DNA: TGTGCCAGCAGAATAGCGGGGAGCACAGATACGCAGTATTTT

V: TRBV24-1
size: many
J: TRBJ2-1
D: TRBD1
CDR3: CATSDSSGQNYNEQFF
DNA: TGTGCCACCAGTGATTCCTCGGGACAGAACTACAATGAGCAGTTCTTC

V: TRBV20-1
size: many
J: TRBJ1-3
D: .
CDR3: CSARDTRVTASGNTIYF
DNA: TGCAGTGCTAGAGATACTAGAGTCACAGCCTCTGGAAACACCATATATTTT

V: TRBV19
size: many
J: TRBJ1-2
D: .
CDR3: CASSIRGQRNSNYGYTF
DNA: TGTGCCAGTAGTATTCGAGGACAGCGGAACTCTAACTATGGCTACACCTTC

V: TRBV5-1
size: many
J: TRBJ2-6
D: TRBD1
CDR3: CASSFQGASSGANVLTF
DNA: TGCGCCAGCAGCTTCCAGGGGGCGAGCTCTGGGGCCAACGTCCTGACTTTC

V: TRBV6-7
size: many
J: TRBJ1-5
D: .
CDR3: CASSLGGPGQPQHF
DNA: TGTGCCAGCAGCCTAGGGGGGCCAGGGCAGCCCCAGCATTTT

V: TRBV20-1
size: many
J: TRBJ2-3
D: TRBD2
CDR3: CSAPPSGTVTDTQYF
DNA: TGCAGTGCACCTCCTAGCGGGACCGTCACAGATACGCAGTATTTT

V: TRBV4-1
size: .
J: TRBJ2-5
D: .
CDR3: CTNSQDFVSQGETQYF
DNA: TGCACCAACAGCCAAGACTTCGTTTCGCAGGGTGAGACCCAGTACTTC

V: TRBV7-8
size: many
J: TRBJ2-7
D: TRBD1
CDR3: CASSLRGQGPRGDEQYF
DNA: TGTGCCAGCAGCTTACGGGGACAGGGCCCAAGAGGGGACGAGCAGTACTTC

V: TRBV4-2
size: many
J: TRBJ2-1
D: TRBD2
CDR3: CASSRLAGETYNEQFF
DNA: TGTGCCAGCAGCCGGTTAGCGGGAGAAACGTACAATGAGCAGTTCTTC

V: TRBV6-5
size: many
J: TRBJ2-3
D: .
CDR3: CASSWVGGPAGDTQYF
DNA: TGTGCCAGCAGTTGGGTTGGAGGGCCAGCAGGAGATACGCAGTATTTT

V: TRBV7-9
size: few
J: TRBJ1-5
D: .
CDR3: CASSRLWATGLEQPQHF
DNA: TGTGCCAGCAGCCGCCTATGGGCCACCGGTTTAGAGCAGCCCCAGCATTTT

V: TRBV18
size: once
J: TRBJ1-1
D: TRBD1
CDR3: CASSPGTGATEAFF
DNA: TGTGCCAGCTCACCTGGGACAGGGGCTACTGAAGCTTTCTTT

V: TRBV6-5
size: many
J: TRBJ1-3
D: .
CDR3: CASRPGSGNTIYF
DNA: TGTGCCAGCAGACCGGGGTCTGGAAACACCATATATTTT

V: TRBV24-1
size: many
J: TRBJ2-5
D: TRBD2
CDR3: CATSEASGTSKTQYF
DNA: TGTGCCACCAGTGAGGCCTCCGGGACTAGTAAGACCCAGTACTTC

V: TRBV12-3/TRBV12-4
size: .
J: TRBJ2-3
D: .
CDR3: CASTITSMDTQYF
DNA: TGTGCCAGCACGATAACTAGCATGGATACGCAGTATTTT

V: TRBV5-1
size: many
J: TRBJ1-4
D: .
CDR3: CASSLGDRGEKLFF
DNA: TGCGCCAGCAGCTTGGGGGATCGTGGTGAAAAACTGTTTTTT

V: TRBV10-1
size: few
J: TRBJ2-3
D: TRBD2
CDR3: CASSEGTSGGSDTQYF
DNA: TGCGCCAGCAGCGAAGGGACTAGCGGAGGTTCAGATACGCAGTATTTT

V: TRBV5-1
size: many
J: TRBJ2-7
D: TRBD2
CDR3: CASSQTGLNYEQYF
DNA: TGCGCCAGCAGCCAGACGGGACTAAACTACGAGCAGTACTTC